This T cell receptor beta chain was sequenced during a study of T cell responses to AZD1222 COVID-19 vaccine. General study findings and limits: Clonal diversity was possibly underestimated; the donors were predominantly white British and more often female. Spike regions recognized by vaccine-associated CD4 TCRs spanned the protein, led by 160-218 and 743-854. The breadth and depth of Spike-specific TCRs increased once two AZD1222 doses had been given.

Trimming took 3 bases from V and 6 from J; bases not matched to a gene: 9. This CDR3 spans 18 amino acids. Germline V gene lookup returns CDR1 SGHRS and CDR2 YFSETQ. TCRdb's copy holds only in-frame clones and misses some; the assay was immunoSEQ multiplex PCR. The table records under 200,000 clones, 92% of them present only once. Combined were second doses at about 4 or about 12 weeks. This clone was detected a few times. Antigen unknown. The chain recombines TRBV5-1 with TRBJ2-1, with TRBD2 identical over 16 bases. The TCR sequence derives from an adult who received the AZD1222 COVID-19 vaccine. Sequenced here: peripheral blood, sampled 28 days after the second AZD1222 dose. CDR3 DNA sequence: TGCGCCAGCAGCTCAATAGGGACTAGCGGGGGGGCCGTCAATGAGCAGTTCTTC. Protein: CASSSIGTSGGAVNEQFF.